These 6 T cell receptor beta chains came from one sample sequenced in a study of T-cell reconstitution after alpha-beta-depleted transplantation in children. The authors prepared the TCRbeta library with unique molecular identifiers. TCRdb itself ran the PCR reads through MiXCR, one entry per CDR3 protein. The profile covers 250,000 to 350,000 distinct CDR3 sequences, with 9.9% appearing a single time and around 9.1% taken by the ten largest. The sequenced sample was PBMCs from the stem cell graft donor, obtained from the stem cell graft. The receptors were gathered from a human donor who donated a stem cell graft to a child with SCID.

This clonotype was detected a few times. The chain is built from TRBV20-1 and TRBJ2-5, with TRBD1 matching 9 bases. Germline CDR1 and CDR2: DFQATT and SNEGSKA (reference sequence). V lost 1 base and J lost 1; bases outside the gene matches: 10. The CDR3 is 17 amino acids. CDR3 in DNA: TGCAGTGCTAGAGGCTTACAGGGGGCGCAGGGCCAAGAGACCCAGTACTTC. Translation: CSARGLQGAQGQETQYF.

The chain recombines TRBV20-1 with TRBJ1-2, with TRBD1 identical over 8 bases. Trimming at V came to 6 bases and at J to 4 bases, leaving 13 bases not matched to a gene. The CDR3 is 15 residues long. Germline lookup yields CDR1 DFQATT and CDR2 SNEGSKA (reference sequence). The CDR3 DNA is TGCAGTGCCCTAATTCCGGGACAGGAATCCTATGGCTACACCTTC. This gives the protein CSALIPGQESYGYTF.

This clonotype was detected only a few times. The chain recombines TRBV5-1 with TRBJ2-1, with D perhaps TRBD1 (7 bases). Trimming pared 4 bases from V and 4 bases from J, leaving 21 bases between. Germline values: CDR1 SGHRS, CDR2 YFSETQ. CDR3 length: 17 residues. The DNA of the CDR3 is TGCGCCAGCAGCCAGGGGGGACAGCTATATTATTACAATGAGCAGTTCTTC. Amino acid sequence: CASSQGGQLYYYNEQFF.

This clonotype appeared a few times. CDR3 bases: TGTGCCATCAGACAGGGGGTGGCCGGGGAGCTGTTTTTT. Residues: CAIRQGVAGELFF. V gene TRBV10-3 combines with J gene TRBJ2-2; 8 bases map to TRBD1. V lost 6 bases, J lost 6 bases, and 3 bases stayed unmatched. The CDR3 spans 13 residues. Per germline, CDR1 ENHRY and CDR2 SYGVKD.

The chain couples TRBV6-2 or TRBV6-3 to TRBJ2-7; 7 bases align to TRBD2. After removal of 4 bases from V and 12 bases from J, the junction contained 12 bases not matched to a gene. Germline values: CDR1 MNHEY, CDR2 SVGEGT. The CDR3 consists of 13 residues. CDR3 in amino acids: CASSLSLPGLLYF. Here the CDR3 DNA reads TGTGCCAGCAGTTTGTCTCTCCCGGGACTACTGTACTTC.

This clonotype was observed a handful of times. This rearrangement joins TRBV12-5 to TRBJ1-2; D not certain. This CDR3 has 15 residues. Trimming took 6 bases from V and 3 from J, leaving 17 bases between them. Germline CDR1 and CDR2: LGHNT and FRNRAP. The CDR3 spells CASGDFGSWDYGYTF. The CDR3 DNA reads as TGTGCTAGTGGGGACTTCGGGTCCTGGGACTATGGCTACACCTTC.